One and the same sample provided the 17 T cell receptor beta chains below, sequenced in a study of blood T cell repertoires in COVID-19. The data were produced by immunoSEQ multiplex PCR, yet TCRdb's version contains in-frame clones alone and is incomplete. The sample includes roughly 230,000 clones, around 80% of them seen just once. The material sequenced was peripheral blood. These receptor sequences come from a human donor in a cohort sampled during active COVID-19.

The V gene is TRBV14, the J gene TRBJ1-2, with D possibly TRBD1 on 5 matching bases. The CDR3 has 15 residues. Trimming stripped 4 bases from V and 5 bases from J, with 17 bases between. Germline V gene lookup returns CDR1 SGHDN and CDR2 FVKESK. The CDR3 DNA reads as TGTGCCAGCAGCCGGAACCAGGACGGGGGTTATGGCTACACCTTC. It yields the protein CASSRNQDGGYGYTF.

J is TRBJ1-4 and V is TRBV5-8; 8 nucleotides line up with TRBD1. Germline CDR1 reads SGHTS; CDR2 reads YDEGEE. V was pared by 6 bases and J by 4 bases, with 8 bases of the junction left unmatched. The CDR3 contains 15 residues. CDR3 protein: CASTPGTGINEKLFF. The CDR3, as DNA: TGTGCCAGCACCCCCGGGACAGGCATTAATGAAAAACTGTTTTTT.

The sample holds many counts of this clone. Other DNA sequences within the sample encode an identical CDR3. V is TRBV29-1 and J is TRBJ1-6; the match to TRBD1 covers 11 bases. Per the germline V gene, CDR1 is SQVTM and CDR2 is ANQGSEA. This CDR3 contains 13 residues. Germline trimming cut 6 bases from V and 9 bases from J; bases unmatched to any gene: 4. The CDR3 sequence is CSVGQGAGSPLHF. Here the CDR3 DNA reads TGCAGCGTAGGACAGGGGGCGGGTTCACCCCTCCACTTT.

V and J are TRBV24-1 and TRBJ2-3, with a weak D call TRBD2 (6 bases). Germline V lookup: CDR1 KGHDR, CDR2 SFDVKD. The CDR3 is made up of 16 amino acids. V lost 2 bases to trimming and J lost 0 bases, with 11 bases between them. CDR3 sequence reads: CATSDWGSGSTDTQYF. Here the CDR3 DNA reads TGTGCCACCAGTGATTGGGGTAGCGGCAGCACAGATACGCAGTATTTT.

The J gene is TRBJ1-1, the V gene TRBV10-1, with 9 bases that match TRBD1. Germline V gives CDR1 WNHNN, CDR2 SYGVQD (reference sequence). The CDR3 has 14 residues. Trimming took 6 bases from V and 5 from J; bases not matched to a gene: 7. The CDR3 bases are TGCGCCAGCAGCCGGGACAGGGTGGTGACTGAAGCTTTCTTT. Translated, it gives CASSRDRVVTEAFF.

Notes on this clone: This specimen includes other DNA sequences encoding the same CDR3. The V gene is TRBV9, the J gene TRBJ1-2; 11 nucleotides align to TRBD1. The J segment lost 4 bases and the V segment lost 1 base, leaving 3 bases of the junction unmatched. Germline V gives CDR1 SGDLS, CDR2 YYNGEE. The CDR3 is made up of 15 amino acids. CDR3 coding DNA: TGTGCCAGCAGCGTACGGACAGGGGGCAGCTATGGCTACACCTTC. Protein product: CASSVRTGGSYGYTF.

The rearrangement joins TRBV27 to TRBJ2-5, with D perhaps matching TRBD1 (6 bases). Trimming pared 2 bases from V and 5 bases from J, leaving 12 bases between. Germline V gives CDR1 MNHEY, CDR2 SMNVEV (reference sequence). The CDR3 sequence is 14 residues long. CDR3 sequence reads: CASSLQGHGETQYF. Here the CDR3 DNA reads TGTGCCAGCAGTTTACAGGGGCATGGGGAGACCCAGTACTTC.

About this clone itself: Other nucleotide sequences in the sample specify the same CDR3. This chain joins TRBV5-1 and TRBJ2-7; the D gene is possibly TRBD1 (5 bases). Germline V gene sequence: CDR1 SGHRS, CDR2 YFSETQ. The CDR3 loop spans 11 amino acids. V shed 4 bases and J shed 7 bases, with 9 bases lying between them. The CDR3 nucleotides read TGCGCCAGCAGCACCGGACAAGAGCAGTACTTC. Encoded protein: CASSTGQEQYF.

The J gene is TRBJ1-1, the V gene TRBV29-1; 7 nucleotides match TRBD1. This CDR3 contains 14 residues. V gave up 3 bases and J gave up 4 bases; unmatched junction bases: 8. Germline CDR1 and CDR2: SQVTM and ANQGSEA. The CDR3 sequence is CSVELRQGATEAFF. In DNA form, the CDR3 reads TGCAGCGTTGAGTTAAGACAGGGCGCCACTGAAGCTTTCTTT. The full variable domain, rest sourced from reference TRBV29-1 and TRBJ1-1, is SAVISQKPSRDICQRGTSLTIQCQVDSQVTMMFWYRQQPGQSLTLIATANQGSEATYESGFVIDKFPISRPNLTFSTLTVSNMSPEDSSIYLCSVELRQGATEAFFGQGTRLTVV.

V gene TRBV29-1 combines with J gene TRBJ2-7, with D possibly matching TRBD1 (5 bases). The V gene's germline CDR1 is SQVTM and CDR2 ANQGSEA. Trimming pared 6 bases from V and 2 bases from J, leaving 11 bases between. The CDR3 totals 12 residues. CDR3 in amino acids: CSVSGATYEQYF. DNA of the CDR3: TGCAGCGTCTCTGGGGCTACCTACGAGCAGTACTTC.

This clone was found a few times. The chain recombines TRBV5-4 with TRBJ1-2; no definite D call. V dropped 1 base and J dropped 3 bases, with 10 bases sitting between them. The length of the CDR3 is 14 residues. Germline V gene sequence: CDR1 SGHNT, CDR2 YYREEE (reference sequence). CDR3 protein: CASSLKLQHYGYTF. In nucleotides, the CDR3 is TGTGCCAGCAGCTTGAAGTTACAACACTATGGCTACACCTTC.

J is TRBJ2-3 and V is TRBV5-1, with D unclear. The CDR3 sequence is 12 residues long. CDR1 and CDR2 from the germline V gene are SGHRS and YFSETQ. Trimming left V 5 bases short and J 3 bases short, with 7 bases between. The DNA for the CDR3 is TGCGCCAGCAGAATAGAGACAGATACGCAGTATTTT. Protein product: CASRIETDTQYF. Filled out from reference TRBV5-1 and TRBJ2-3, the complete variable domain reads KAGVTQTPRYLIKTRGQQVTLSCSPISGHRSVSWYQQTPGQGLQFLFEYFSETQRNKGNFPGRFSGRQFSNSRSEMNVSTLELGDSALYLCASRIETDTQYFGPGTRLTVL.

The chain couples TRBV5-1 to TRBJ1-3, with TRBD1 matching 7 bases. Germline trimming cut 1 base from V and 1 base from J; bases unmatched to any gene: 5. Germline-derived CDR1 and CDR2 are SGHRS and YFSETQ. The CDR3 covers 16 residues. The CDR3 DNA reads TGCGCCAGCAGCTTGACAGGGGTCGGGTCTGGAAACACCATATATTTT. The encoded protein is CASSLTGVGSGNTIYF.

The chain joins TRBV19 to TRBJ1-5; possible D gene TRBD1, 6 bases. The germline V gene encodes CDR1 LNHDA and CDR2 SQIVND (reference sequence). This CDR3 region has 15 residues. V shed 0 bases and J shed 1 base, with 7 bases lying between them. The CDR3 is CASSIEGASNQPQHF. In DNA form, the CDR3 reads TGTGCCAGTAGTATAGAGGGGGCCAGCAATCAGCCCCAGCATTTT.

The chain uses TRBV21-1 and TRBJ2-4; TRBD2, the table's D call, was not compared with the DNA. TRBV21-1 is a pseudogene. This CDR3 region has 19 residues. The CDR3 loop reads CASSAQWGVGLIAKNIQYF. The CDR3 region has the DNA TGTGCCAGCAGCGCGCAATGGGGGGTAGGGCTTATAGCCAAAAACATTCAGTACTTC.

V gene TRBV9 combines with J gene TRBJ1-2; 10 positions agree with TRBD1. The junction had 7 bases not matched to a gene; V was cut back by 0 bases and J by 2 bases. The CDR3 is made up of 17 amino acids. Looked up from germline, CDR1 is SGDLS and CDR2 is YYNGEE. The CDR3 here is CASSVETGGAFNYGYTF. DNA for the CDR3: TGTGCCAGCAGCGTAGAGACAGGGGGCGCATTCAACTATGGCTACACCTTC.

This chain joins TRBV29-1 and TRBJ2-1, with D unclear. V gave up 7 bases and J gave up 0 bases, with 10 bases separating them. The CDR3 extends over 13 amino acids. The germline V gene encodes CDR1 SQVTM and CDR2 ANQGSEA. The CDR3 region is CSGALGSYNEQFF. The DNA of the CDR3 is TGCAGCGGGGCATTGGGCTCCTACAATGAGCAGTTCTTC.